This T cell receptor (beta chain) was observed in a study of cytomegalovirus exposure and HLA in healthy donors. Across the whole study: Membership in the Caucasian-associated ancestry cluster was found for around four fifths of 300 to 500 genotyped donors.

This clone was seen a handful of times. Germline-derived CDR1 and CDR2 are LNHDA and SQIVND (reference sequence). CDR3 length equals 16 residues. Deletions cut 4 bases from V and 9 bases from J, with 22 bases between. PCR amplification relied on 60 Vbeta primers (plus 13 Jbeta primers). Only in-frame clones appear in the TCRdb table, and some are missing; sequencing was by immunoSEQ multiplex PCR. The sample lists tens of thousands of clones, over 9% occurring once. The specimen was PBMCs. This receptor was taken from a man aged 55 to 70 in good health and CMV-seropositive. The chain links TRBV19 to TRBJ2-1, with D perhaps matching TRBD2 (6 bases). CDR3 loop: CASSTPGSYLGGEQFF. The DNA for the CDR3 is TGTGCCAGTAGTACCCCCGGGTCCTACTTGGGGGGTGAGCAGTTCTTC.